A single sample gave rise to the 28 T cell receptor beta chains below, sequenced in a study of shared clonotypes between healthy human individuals. Only in-frame clones appear in the TCRdb table, and some are missing; sequencing was by immunoSEQ multiplex PCR. Of 2,500,000 or so clones in the sample, just over 90% were seen once. The sample was naive CD4+ T cells sorted from blood. This sample's subset: CD45RA+ positively selected. The receptors derive from a man between 18 and 29 years old in good health.

This clone was counted between two and nine times. This sample includes further DNA sequences coding for the same CDR3. The V gene is TRBV11-2, the J gene TRBJ2-7, with 7 bases aligning to TRBD2. CDR3 length equals 15 residues. V was pared by 1 base and J by 3 bases, with 6 bases of the junction left unmatched. Germline lookup yields CDR1 SGHAT and CDR2 FQNNGV. The CDR3: CASSLVAGESYEQYF. The CDR3 DNA follows: TGTGCCAGCAGCTTAGTGGCGGGAGAGAGCTACGAGCAGTACTTC.

The CDR3 bases are TGTGCCAGCAGCGCAATCCAGGGGGGCGGTAGCAATCAGCCCCAGCATTTT. It specifies CASSAIQGGGSNQPQHF. The rearrangement links TRBV7-8 to TRBJ1-5; TRBD1 matches at 7 bases. The CDR3 runs 17 residues. Germline trimming cut 5 bases from V and 0 bases from J; bases unmatched to any gene: 10. Looked up from germline, CDR1 is SGHVS and CDR2 is FQNEAQ.

CDR3 nucleotide sequence: TGTGCCAGCAGCTCCACGGCGGGGGAGACCCAGTACTTC. Translated, it gives CASSSTAGETQYF. V and J are TRBV5-6 and TRBJ2-5, with a weak D call TRBD2 (6 bases). The germline CDR1 and CDR2 sequences are SGHDT and YYEEEE. V lost 3 bases and J 5 bases, leaving 11 bases between the germline ends. This CDR3 has 13 residues.

The gene calls are TRBV6-5 and TRBJ1-4, with no clear D. The germline V gene encodes CDR1 MNHEY and CDR2 SVGAGI. The CDR3 is 14 amino acids. The V gene lost 6 bases and the J gene lost 4 bases, with 12 bases spanning the gap. CDR3 sequence reads: CASRSGTYNEKLFF. DNA for the CDR3: TGTGCCAGCAGGTCCGGCACTTATAATGAAAAACTGTTTTTT.

The chain joins TRBV11-2 to TRBJ2-3, with 9 nucleotides matching TRBD2. This CDR3 is built from 15 residues. Trimming removed 11 bases from V and 4 bases from J; junction bases left unmatched: 13. From germline, CDR1 is SGHAT and CDR2 FQNNGV. The CDR3 loop reads CASGRMGGGADTQYF. The CDR3 DNA follows: TGTGCCTCGGGCAGGATGGGCGGGGGGGCAGATACGCAGTATTTT.

The V gene is TRBV25-1, the J gene TRBJ2-3, with a possible D match to TRBD2 (7 bases). V dropped 3 bases and J dropped 6 bases, with 10 bases sitting between them. This CDR3 has 13 amino acids. The germline CDR1 and CDR2 sequences are MGHDK and SYGVNS. The DNA for the CDR3 is TGTGCCAGCAGTGACGGGGGGCAGGATACGCAGTATTTT. Translating it yields CASSDGGQDTQYF.

The chain links TRBV2 to TRBJ2-1; D uncertain. This CDR3 spans 12 amino acids. Germline V gene data show CDR1 as SNHLY and CDR2 as FYNNEI. The V and J ends lost 8 bases and 5 bases respectively, with 10 bases between them. The CDR3 loop is CASSSDNNEQFF. The CDR3 DNA reads as TGTGCCAGCTCCTCAGACAACAATGAGCAGTTCTTC.

V gene TRBV10-3 combines with J gene TRBJ2-7, with no clear D. CDR1 and CDR2 from the germline V gene are ENHRY and SYGVKD. This CDR3 is built from 13 residues. V was trimmed by 3 bases and J by 2 bases, leaving 8 bases between them. This CDR3 reads CAISDLPTYEQYF. The DNA for the CDR3 is TGTGCCATCAGTGACCTACCAACCTACGAGCAGTACTTC.

This clone was seen once. Compared with germline, one end of the junction differs, possibly owing to a read error. The V and J genes are TRBV7-7 and TRBJ2-1; D not certain. The CDR3 has 13 residues. Germline V lookup: CDR1 SSHAT, CDR2 FNYEAQ (reference sequence). In DNA form, the CDR3 reads TGTGCTAGCAGCTTAACGCAGGCCAATGAGCAGTTCTTC. This encodes CASSLTQANEQFF.

The genes are TRBV5-1 and TRBJ2-7; 7 bases agree with TRBD2. Germline trimming cut 3 bases from V and 3 bases from J; bases unmatched to any gene: 6. Per the germline V gene, CDR1 is SGHRS and CDR2 is YFSETQ. The CDR3 covers 14 residues. The CDR3 sequence: CASSSGLVLYEQYF. CDR3 DNA: TGCGCCAGCAGCTCTGGACTAGTGCTCTACGAGCAGTACTTC. Full variable domain (remainder filled in from reference TRBV5-1 and TRBJ2-7): KAGVTQTPRYLIKTRGQQVTLSCSPISGHRSVSWYQQTPGQGLQFLFEYFSETQRNKGNFPGRFSGRQFSNSRSEMNVSTLELGDSALYLCASSSGLVLYEQYFGPGTRLTVT.

The table lists this clone with a few counts. The V call is TRBV27, the J call TRBJ1-6, with D possibly being TRBD1 (6 bases). The CDR3 loop spans 13 amino acids. Trimming left V 6 bases short and J 8 bases short, with 11 bases between. CDR1 is MNHEY and CDR2 is SMNVEV in the germline V gene (reference sequence). CDR3 loop: CASRRGNDSPLHF. In nucleotides, the CDR3 is TGTGCCAGCAGGAGGGGGAATGATTCACCCCTCCACTTT.

This clone has a single count. This chain uses TRBV29-1 with TRBJ2-5; D unclear. The J call may be mistaken, given a closer DNA end match to TRBJ2-7. The CDR3 contains 13 residues. Germline values: CDR1 SQVTM, CDR2 ANQGSEA. CDR3 sequence reads: CSVERLVDYEQYF. As DNA, the CDR3 is TGCAGCGTTGAAAGACTGGTTGACTACGAGCAGTACTTC.

V is TRBV11-3 and J is TRBJ2-7; D not resolved. Germline V gene data show CDR1 as SGHNT and CDR2 as YENEEA. The CDR3 extends over 15 amino acids. With 0 bases removed from V and 3 bases from J, the gap between germline ends came to 12 bases. This chain's CDR3 is CASSLDYSANYEQYF. CDR3 coding DNA: TGTGCCAGCAGCTTAGATTATTCGGCAAACTACGAGCAGTACTTC.

J is TRBJ1-4 and V is TRBV18; a possible D gene is TRBD1 (5 bases). The CDR3 has 16 amino acids. Trimming shortened V by 5 bases and J by 0 bases, and 13 bases separated the two germline ends. Looked up from germline, CDR1 is KGHSH and CDR2 is LQKENI. The CDR3 region has the DNA TGTGCCAGCTCAACATGGGACGCCGCAACTAATGAAAAACTGTTTTTT. Residues: CASSTWDAATNEKLFF.

A word on this clone: The same CDR3 is also encoded by other DNA sequences in this sample. This rearrangement joins TRBV7-2 to TRBJ2-1; TRBD2 matches 9 bases. This CDR3 has 15 amino acids. The J segment lost 2 bases and the V segment lost 2 bases, leaving 1 base of the junction unmatched. Germline loops: CDR1 SGHTA, CDR2 FQGNSA. The CDR3 is CASSLSGGTYNEQFF. The CDR3 DNA follows: TGTGCCAGCAGCTTAAGCGGGGGGACCTACAATGAGCAGTTCTTC.

The chain couples TRBV2 to TRBJ2-7; maybe TRBD2 (5 bases). The CDR3 has 14 amino acids. The ends were cut back, 3 bases at V and 3 bases at J, with 12 bases in the middle. The V gene's germline CDR1 is SNHLY and CDR2 FYNNEI. The CDR3 coding sequence is TGTGCCAGCAGTGACCCTAGCCTAAACTACGAGCAGTACTTC. Translation: CASSDPSLNYEQYF.

Only a few counts were recorded for this clone. The chain joins TRBV2 to TRBJ1-2; no firm D call. The CDR3 length is 10 residues. V was trimmed by 8 bases and J by 8 bases, leaving 9 bases between them. CDR1 and CDR2 from the germline V gene are SNHLY and FYNNEI. The CDR3 DNA is TGTGCCAGCCGTGTGTACGGCTACACCTTC. Translating it yields CASRVYGYTF.

Note on this clone: Additional DNA sequences in this sample encode the identical CDR3. CDR3 sequence (DNA): TGTGCCTGGAGTGTACTGGCAGTCGGGGAGCTGTTTTTT. Its translation: CAWSVLAVGELFF. The chain is built from TRBV30 and TRBJ2-2; D remains unclear. Germline CDR1 and CDR2: GTSNPN and SVGIG (reference sequence). This CDR3 region has 13 residues. V dropped 0 bases and J dropped 7 bases, with 9 bases sitting between them.

This rearrangement joins TRBV5-1 to TRBJ2-7, with 10 bases fitting TRBD1. V was pared by 4 bases and J by 0 bases, with 7 bases of the junction left unmatched. The CDR3 has 16 residues. Germline values: CDR1 SGHRS, CDR2 YFSETQ. The CDR3 DNA reads as TGCGCCAGCAGCCCGCGGACAGGGGGGGGCTCCTACGAGCAGTACTTC. It specifies CASSPRTGGGSYEQYF.

This chain connects TRBV6-1 to TRBJ2-7; D might be TRBD2 (7 bases). The V end was cut by 0 bases, the J end by 4 bases, with 19 bases between. CDR3 length equals 17 residues. Germline-derived CDR1 and CDR2 are MNHNS and SASEGT. CDR3 sequence reads: CASSEAPGGPGWYEQYF. The CDR3 coding sequence is TGTGCCAGCAGTGAAGCGCCCGGGGGGCCCGGTTGGTACGAGCAGTACTTC.

This rearrangement joins TRBV10-2 to TRBJ2-7; D gene ambiguous. The germline CDR1 and CDR2 sequences are WSHSY and SAAADI. V was trimmed by 6 bases and J by 4 bases, leaving 7 bases between them. The CDR3 spans 11 residues. CDR3 residues: CASSKTYEQYF. In DNA form, the CDR3 reads TGCGCCAGCAGCAAGACTTACGAGCAGTACTTC.

This CDR3 is CASSLPSSPLHF. CDR3 nucleotide sequence: TGTGCCAGCAGCTTGCCCAGTTCACCCCTCCACTTT. The chain recombines TRBV5-4 with TRBJ1-6; D call uncertain. Trimming left V 1 base short and J 9 bases short, with 5 bases between. The CDR3 has 12 amino acids. Per the germline V gene, CDR1 is SGHNT and CDR2 is YYREEE (reference sequence).

A single count supports this clone. The CDR3 sequence is CSVGPRLAGNEQFF. The CDR3 DNA follows: TGCAGCGTTGGTCCCAGACTAGCGGGAAATGAGCAGTTCTTC. The V call is TRBV29-1, the J call TRBJ2-1, with 11 bases matching TRBD2. Germline CDR1 and CDR2: SQVTM and ANQGSEA. The CDR3 consists of 14 residues. Germline trimming cut 4 bases from V and 7 bases from J; bases unmatched to any gene: 6.

The V gene is TRBV29-1, the J gene TRBJ2-7; tentatively, D is TRBD1 (6 bases). The CDR3 is 11 residues long. V was clipped by 3 bases and J by 6 bases, with 9 bases between them. Germline V gene data show CDR1 as SQVTM and CDR2 as ANQGSEA. The CDR3 loop is CSVDQGREQYF. The DNA of the CDR3 is TGCAGCGTTGATCAGGGGCGCGAGCAGTACTTC.

This chain's CDR3 is CASSLTGEAYGYTF. CDR3 in DNA: TGTGCCAGCAGCCTGACAGGGGAGGCCTATGGCTACACCTTC. This chain joins TRBV9 and TRBJ1-2, with 8 bases fitting TRBD1. CDR3 length: 14 amino acids. V trimming: 4 bases; J trimming: 4 bases; junction bases outside the gene matches: 6. From germline, CDR1 is SGDLS and CDR2 YYNGEE.

The J gene is TRBJ1-2, the V gene TRBV9; D possibly corresponds to TRBD1 (6 bases). Per germline, CDR1 SGDLS and CDR2 YYNGEE. There are 15 residues in the CDR3. V lost 3 bases and J lost 1, with 13 bases in between. Here the CDR3 reads CASSAGTRDNYGYTF. The CDR3 region has the DNA TGTGCCAGCAGCGCCGGGACACGGGATAACTATGGCTACACCTTC.

This chain uses TRBV5-6 with TRBJ2-5; D gene unclear. CDR3 length equals 13 residues. The germline V and J ends were trimmed by 0 bases and 5 bases, with 8 bases remaining between them. CDR1 and CDR2 from the germline V gene are SGHDT and YYEEEE. DNA for the CDR3: TGTGCCAGCAGCTTGGGCCAGACGGAGACCCAGTACTTC. It yields the protein CASSLGQTETQYF.

The V gene is TRBV6-1, the J gene TRBJ2-3; D is perhaps TRBD1 (6 bases). CDR1 is MNHNS, CDR2 SASEGT, per germline. Trimming left V 3 bases short and J 1 base short, with 11 bases between. The CDR3 sequence is 15 residues long. The CDR3 DNA reads as TGTGCCAGCAGTGAGGGGGCCCGCGGCACAGATACGCAGTATTTT. The encoded protein is CASSEGARGTDTQYF.